This T cell receptor beta chain stems from a study of breast tumors, draining lymph nodes, adjacent tissues. Findings and caveats of the study: Data fit most tumor T cells coming from lymph node, expanding in tumor. Tumor T cell lymph node origin was a supported hypothesis, not proven. Tumor TCR diversity was below lymph nodes but above nontumor tissue.

For this clonotype: Its antigen is undetermined.

From the multiplex PCR reads, TCRdb called clonotypes with MiXCR, one entry per CDR3 protein. The profile shows fewer than 200,000 distinct CDR3 sequences, approximately 30% of them singletons. The V gene end was trimmed by 8 bases and the J gene end by 6 bases; junction bases not matched to a gene: 10. Germline assignment: CDR1 MDHEN and CDR2 SYDVKM. This CDR3 has 14 residues. Breast cancer patients provided tissue from their axillary draining lymph nodes. The sequenced material came from axillary lymph node tissue. The receptor was isolated from a female donor with breast cancer. Some clones in this sample may be carry-over from other donors' samples. The chain carries TRBV28 and TRBJ1-5; 7 positions match TRBD1. The CDR3 DNA is TGTGCCAGCCTGACAGGGTTCGCGGGTCAGCCCCAGCATTTT. Its translation: CASLTGFAGQPQHF.